The text below deals with one T cell receptor (beta chain). Its antigen is not known. Germline V lookup: CDR1 SGHRS, CDR2 YFSETQ. CDR3 size: 15 residues. The PCR ran on 60 Vbeta and 13 Jbeta primers. Measured with immunoSEQ multiplex PCR; TCRdb has only the in-frame clones, and not every one. The sample carries about 140,000 clones, more than 70% recorded once. The sample is drawn from a study of cytomegalovirus exposure and HLA in healthy donors. General study results and limits: Owing to their indistinguishability, certain V segments, notably TRBV6-2 and TRBV6-3, were excluded.

The TCR originated in a male donor in good health and CMV-seropositive. Sequenced input: PBMCs. J is TRBJ2-5 and V is TRBV5-1, with 10 nucleotides matching TRBD1. Near its end, the DNA agrees better with TRBJ2-7, so the J call may be wrong. CDR3 amino acids: CASSLLGQGSYEQYF. The CDR3 DNA is TGCGCCAGCAGCTTGCTGGGACAGGGGTCCTACGAGCAGTACTTC.